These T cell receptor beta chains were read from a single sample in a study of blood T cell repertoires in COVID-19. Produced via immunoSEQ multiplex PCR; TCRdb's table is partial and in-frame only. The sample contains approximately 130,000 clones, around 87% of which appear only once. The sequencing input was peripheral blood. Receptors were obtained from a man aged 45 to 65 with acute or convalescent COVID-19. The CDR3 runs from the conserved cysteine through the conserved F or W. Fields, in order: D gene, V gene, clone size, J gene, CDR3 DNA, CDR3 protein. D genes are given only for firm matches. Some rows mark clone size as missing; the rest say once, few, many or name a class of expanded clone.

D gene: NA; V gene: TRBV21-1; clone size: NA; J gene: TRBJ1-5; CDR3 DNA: TGTGCCAGCTGCGGGGATAAGCGGAATCAGCCCCAGCATTTT; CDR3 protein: CASCGDKRNQPQHF
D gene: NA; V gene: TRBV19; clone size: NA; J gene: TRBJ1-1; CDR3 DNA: TGTGCCAGTTTTGGCGGTAGCATGAACACTGAAGCTTTCTTT; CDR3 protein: CASFGGSMNTEAFF
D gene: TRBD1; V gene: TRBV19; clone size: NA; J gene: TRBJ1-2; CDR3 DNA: TGTGCCAGTAGTTTAGGACAGGGGTATTTCAACTATGGCTACACCTTC; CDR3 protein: CASSLGQGYFNYGYTF
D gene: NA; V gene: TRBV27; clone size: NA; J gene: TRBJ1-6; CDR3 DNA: TGTGCCAGCAGGCGAAGCGATAATTCACCCCTCCACTTT; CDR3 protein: CASRRSDNSPLHF
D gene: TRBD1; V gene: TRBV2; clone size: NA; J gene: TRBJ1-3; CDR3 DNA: TGTGCCAGCACTGGCAGGGGGCAAGGAAACACCATATATTTT; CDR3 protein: CASTGRGQGNTIYF
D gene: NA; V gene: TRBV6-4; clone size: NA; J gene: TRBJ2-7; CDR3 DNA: TGTGCCAGCCCGATGGACTGCCCCATCTACGAGCAGTACTTC; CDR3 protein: CASPMDCPIYEQYF
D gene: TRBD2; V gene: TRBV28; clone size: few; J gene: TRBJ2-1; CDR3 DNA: TGTGCCAGCAGTTTCGTGGGGGGCGGGAGGAATGAGCAGTTCTTC; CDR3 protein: CASSFVGGGRNEQFF
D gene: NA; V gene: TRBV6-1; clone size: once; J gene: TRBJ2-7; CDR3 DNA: TGTGCCAGCAGTGAAATTCAGGGCGGCGAGCAGTACTTC; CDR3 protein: CASSEIQGGEQYF
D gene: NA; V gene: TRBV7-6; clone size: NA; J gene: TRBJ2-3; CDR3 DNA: TGTGCCAGCAGCTTAGCGCGGGGCGGACCGGCAGATACGCAGTATTTT; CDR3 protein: CASSLARGGPADTQYF
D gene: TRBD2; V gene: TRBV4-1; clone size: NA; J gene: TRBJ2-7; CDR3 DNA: TGCGCCAGCAGCCTTCGGACTAGAGACTACGAGCAGTACTTC; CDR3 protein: CASSLRTRDYEQYF
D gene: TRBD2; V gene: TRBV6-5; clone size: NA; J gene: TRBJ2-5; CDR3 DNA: TGTGCCAGCAGATTGGGACTACTCAAGGAGACCCAGTACTTC; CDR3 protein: CASRLGLLKETQYF
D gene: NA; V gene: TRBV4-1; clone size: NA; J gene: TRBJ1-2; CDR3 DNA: TGCGCCAGCAGCCAAGATACAGGGAGTGCCTATGGCTACACCTTC; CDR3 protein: CASSQDTGSAYGYTF
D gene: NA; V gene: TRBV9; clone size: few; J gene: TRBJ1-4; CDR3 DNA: TGTGCCAGCAGCGACACAGGGTATAATGAAAAACTGTTTTTT; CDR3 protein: CASSDTGYNEKLFF
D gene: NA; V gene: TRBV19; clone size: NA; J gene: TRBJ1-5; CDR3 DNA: TGTGCCAGTAGTTTTAAGGACAGACTAACTATCAATCAGCCCCAGCATTTT; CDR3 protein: CASSFKDRLTINQPQHF
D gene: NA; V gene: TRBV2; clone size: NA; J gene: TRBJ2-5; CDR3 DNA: TGTGCCAGCAGTGTAAGACCAGGGGAGACCCAGTACTTC; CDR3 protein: CASSVRPGETQYF
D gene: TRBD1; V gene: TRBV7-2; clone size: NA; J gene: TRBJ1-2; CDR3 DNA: TGTGCCAGCAGCCTCAGGGGGCGAGCTAACTATGGCTACACCTTC; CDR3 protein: CASSLRGRANYGYTF
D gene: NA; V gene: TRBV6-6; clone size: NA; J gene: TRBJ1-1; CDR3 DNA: TGTGCCAGCAGTTACTCGGGGGCAGGGGTGAACACTGAAGCTTTCTTT; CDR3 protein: CASSYSGAGVNTEAFF
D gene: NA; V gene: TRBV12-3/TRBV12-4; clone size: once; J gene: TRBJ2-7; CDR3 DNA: TGTGCCAGCAGTCGGGGGAACGAGCAGTACTTC; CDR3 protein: CASSRGNEQYF
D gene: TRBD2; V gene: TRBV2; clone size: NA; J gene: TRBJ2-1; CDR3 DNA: TGTGCCAGCGATAGCGGGTCCACCTACAATGAGCAGTTCTTC; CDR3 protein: CASDSGSTYNEQFF